The present T cell receptor (beta chain) was sequenced within a study of blood T cells in healthy people across ages. Study-level results: Per million T cells, TCR beta diversity dropped roughly linearly as age increased. Greater diversity and more naive CD4+ cells were seen in long-lived donors than in aged donors.

A second PCR of about 6 to 11 cycles used a sample-barcoded 5' primer and a J-beta primer mix. TCRdb used MiXCR to reprocess the 5' RACE reads, holding one entry per CDR3 protein. This table has around 1,900,000 distinct CDR3 sequences, more than 35% appearing once. In regard to this clonotype: Its antigen is still unknown.

Trimming pared 3 bases from V and 1 base from J, leaving 7 bases between. Germline CDR1 reads DFQATT; CDR2 reads SNEGSKA (reference sequence). This CDR3 is built from 13 residues. At least 6 micrograms of total RNA were extracted per sample. Material for sequencing was blood. The V and J genes are TRBV20-1 and TRBJ1-5; D gene unclear. This clonotype originated in a human donor in good health. The CDR3 loop is CSASMGSNQPQHF. DNA for the CDR3: TGCAGTGCTAGTATGGGGAGCAATCAGCCCCAGCATTTT.